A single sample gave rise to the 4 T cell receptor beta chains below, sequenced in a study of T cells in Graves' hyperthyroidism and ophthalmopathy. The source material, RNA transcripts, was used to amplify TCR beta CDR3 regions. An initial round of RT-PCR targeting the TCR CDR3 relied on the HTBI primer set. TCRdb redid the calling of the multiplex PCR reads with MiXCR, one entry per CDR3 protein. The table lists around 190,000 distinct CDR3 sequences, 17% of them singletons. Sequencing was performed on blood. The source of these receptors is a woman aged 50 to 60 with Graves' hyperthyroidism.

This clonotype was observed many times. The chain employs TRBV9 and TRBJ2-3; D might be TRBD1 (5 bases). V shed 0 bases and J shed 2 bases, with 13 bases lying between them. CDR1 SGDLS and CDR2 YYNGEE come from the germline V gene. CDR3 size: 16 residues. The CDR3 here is CASSVEGHKITDTQYF. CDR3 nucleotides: TGTGCCAGCAGCGTAGAGGGGCATAAAATCACAGATACGCAGTATTTT.

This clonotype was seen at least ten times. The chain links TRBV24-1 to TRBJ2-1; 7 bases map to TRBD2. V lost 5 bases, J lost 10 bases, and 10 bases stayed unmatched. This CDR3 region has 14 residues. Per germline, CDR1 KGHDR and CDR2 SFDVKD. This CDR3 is CATSGSGGEGEQFF. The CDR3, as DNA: TGTGCCACCAGTGGTTCGGGGGGAGAAGGAGAGCAGTTCTTC.

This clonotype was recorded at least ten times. CDR3 in DNA: TGTGCCAGCAGCCTGATAACACTAGCGGGGGCGCACAATGAGCAGTTCTTC. Protein product: CASSLITLAGAHNEQFF. V usage is TRBV5-4 and J usage is TRBJ2-1; 11 bases line up with TRBD2. This CDR3 has 17 residues. Germline assignment: CDR1 SGHNT and CDR2 YYREEE (reference sequence). Unmatched junction bases numbered 11, after V lost 4 bases and J lost 5 bases.

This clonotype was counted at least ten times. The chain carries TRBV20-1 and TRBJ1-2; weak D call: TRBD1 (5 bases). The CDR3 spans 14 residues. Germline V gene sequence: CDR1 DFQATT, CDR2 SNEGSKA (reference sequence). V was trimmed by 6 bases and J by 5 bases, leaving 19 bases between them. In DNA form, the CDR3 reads TGCAGTGCCAGGACATCCTCGGGGCTATATGGCTACACCTTC. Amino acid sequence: CSARTSSGLYGYTF.